These T cell receptor beta chains were read from a single sample in a study of blood T cell repertoires in COVID-19. Clones were sequenced by immunoSEQ multiplex PCR, and TCRdb holds only the in-frame ones, with some missing. The table has some 330,000 clones, 88% seen once. The sample comprised peripheral blood. The receptor source for this set is a woman between 50 and 59 years old with active or convalescent COVID-19. Each CDR3 is given with its conserved first and last residue. A D gene is named only where the DNA matches it firmly.

D gene | J gene | V gene | CDR3 protein | CDR3 DNA
NA | TRBJ2-5 | TRBV3-1/TRBV3-2 | CASSQRAETQYF | TGTGCCAGCAGCCAAAGAGCGGAGACCCAGTACTTC
NA | TRBJ2-5 | TRBV4-3 | CASSQDPTRPQLDF | TGCGCCAGCAGCCAAGATCCAACTAGGCCCCAGCTCGACTTC
TRBD1 | TRBJ1-1 | TRBV5-6 | CASSLETGGFRTEAFF | TGTGCCAGCAGCTTGGAGACAGGGGGGTTTCGCACTGAAGCTTTCTTT
TRBD2 | TRBJ2-2 | TRBV6-5 | CASSTGTSSTGELFF | TGTGCCAGCAGTACCGGGACTAGCTCCACCGGGGAGCTGTTTTTT
TRBD1 | TRBJ2-7 | TRBV28 | CASSSRHRDRDLLEYF | TGTGCCAGCAGTTCCCGCCACCGGGACAGGGACCTTTTGGAGTACTTC
NA | TRBJ1-5 | TRBV19 | CASSRGDFKPQHF | TGTGCCAGTAGTCGGGGGGACTTTAAGCCCCAGCATTTT
NA | TRBJ2-1 | TRBV4-1 | CASSQMEGIRYNEQFF | TGCGCCAGCAGCCAAATGGAGGGGATAAGATACAATGAGCAGTTCTTC
NA | TRBJ2-7 | TRBV15 | CATSSTGTTYEQYF | TGTGCCACCAGCAGTACCGGGACAACCTACGAGCAGTACTTC
NA | TRBJ1-1 | TRBV30 | CAWSVGRGADTEAFF | TGTGCCTGGAGTGTGGGCAGGGGAGCCGACACTGAAGCTTTCTTT
NA | TRBJ1-6 | TRBV7-8 | CASTLDSIYNSPLHF | TGTGCCAGCACCCTAGACAGCATCTATAATTCACCCCTCCACTTT
NA | TRBJ2-3 | TRBV18 | CASSPGTDTQYF | TGTGCCAGCTCACCCGGCACAGATACGCAGTATTTT
NA | TRBJ1-1 | TRBV19 | CASSIPSAENTEAFF | TGTGCCAGTAGTATCCCCTCGGCGGAGAACACTGAAGCTTTCTTT
NA | TRBJ1-2 | TRBV28 | CASVRGANYGYTF | TGTGCCAGCGTCCGGGGGGCCAACTATGGCTACACCTTC